This TCR beta chain was captured in a study of shared clonotypes between healthy human individuals. Profiling relied on immunoSEQ multiplex PCR, and the TCRdb table lists in-frame clones only, not all of them. The sample includes about 490,000 clones, 76% of them seen just once. V shed 3 bases, J shed 5 bases, and the junction held 6 bases outside the gene matches. The germline V gene encodes CDR1 LNHDA and CDR2 SQIVND (reference sequence). CDR3 length: 16 residues. The TCR comes from a woman in her thirties or forties in good health. Some clones in this sample may be carry-over from other donors' samples. The V gene is TRBV19, the J gene TRBJ2-1, with 11 bases matching TRBD1. The sample comprised PBMCs. Here the CDR3 reads CASSIGGDRGNNEQFF. CDR3 nucleotide sequence: TGTGCCAGTAGTATCGGTGGGGACAGGGGGAACAATGAGCAGTTCTTC.